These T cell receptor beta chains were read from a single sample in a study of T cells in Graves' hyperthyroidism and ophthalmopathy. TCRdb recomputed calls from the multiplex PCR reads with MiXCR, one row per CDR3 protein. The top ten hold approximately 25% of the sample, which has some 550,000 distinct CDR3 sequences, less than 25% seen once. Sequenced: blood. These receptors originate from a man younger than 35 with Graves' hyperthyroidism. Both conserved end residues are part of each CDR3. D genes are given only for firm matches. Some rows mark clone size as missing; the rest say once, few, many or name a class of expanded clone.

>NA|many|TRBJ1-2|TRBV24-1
CATSDSGEGLGYGYTF
TGTGCCACCAGTGATTCTGGAGAGGGGCTAGGCTATGGCTACACCTTC
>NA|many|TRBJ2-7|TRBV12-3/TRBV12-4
CASTGGGGTSYEQYF
TGTGCCAGCACCGGAGGAGGGGGGACTTCCTACGAGCAGTACTTC
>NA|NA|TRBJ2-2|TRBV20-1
CSARDVGSSSTGELFF
TGCAGTGCTAGAGATGTGGGCTCAAGTAGCACCGGGGAGCTGTTTTTT
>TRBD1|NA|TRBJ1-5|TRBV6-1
CASTGTGGPAAQHF
TGTGCCAGCACTGGGACAGGTGGGCCTGCGGCCCAGCATTTT
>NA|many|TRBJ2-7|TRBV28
CASSPEGGGSYEQYF
TGTGCCAGCAGTCCCGAGGGGGGAGGTTCCTACGAGCAGTACTTC
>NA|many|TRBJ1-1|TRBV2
CASNLDTNTEAFF
TGTGCCAGCAATCTTGACACGAACACTGAAGCTTTCTTT
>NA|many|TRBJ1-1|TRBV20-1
CSARVRHNTEAFF
TGCAGTGCTAGGGTTCGGCACAACACTGAAGCTTTCTTT
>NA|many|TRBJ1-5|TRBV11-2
CASSLGNSQGQPQHF
TGTGCCAGCAGCTTAGGGAACAGTCAGGGCCAGCCCCAGCATTTT
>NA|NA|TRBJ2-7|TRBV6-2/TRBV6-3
CASISAYEQYF
TGTGCCAGCATCAGTGCCTACGAGCAGTACTTC
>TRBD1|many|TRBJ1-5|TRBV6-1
CASSPRQGRTQPQHF
TGTGCCAGCAGTCCACGACAGGGTAGAACTCAGCCCCAGCATTTT
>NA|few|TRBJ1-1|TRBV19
CASSMWGIFTRGAEAFF
TGTGCCAGTAGTATGTGGGGTATTTTTACACGGGGGGCTGAAGCTTTCTTT
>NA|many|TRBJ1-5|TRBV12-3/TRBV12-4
CASSFRTLSNQPQHF
TGTGCCAGCAGTTTTCGGACCCTTAGCAATCAGCCCCAGCATTTT
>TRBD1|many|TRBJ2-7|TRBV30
CAWSDPDRAWAYEQYF
TGTGCCTGGAGTGACCCGGACAGGGCTTGGGCCTACGAGCAGTACTTC
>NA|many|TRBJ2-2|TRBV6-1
CASKRDTNTGELFF
TGTGCCAGCAAACGGGACACCAACACCGGGGAGCTGTTTTTT
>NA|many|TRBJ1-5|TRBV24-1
CATRKGGPVQPQHF
TGTGCCACCAGGAAGGGGGGGCCTGTTCAGCCCCAGCATTTT
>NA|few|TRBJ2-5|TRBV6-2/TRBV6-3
CASSYSSGRGYETQYF
TGTGCCAGCAGTTACTCGAGTGGCAGGGGCTATGAGACCCAGTACTTC
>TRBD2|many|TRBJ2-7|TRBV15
CATSRWTSGVYEQYF
TGTGCCACCAGCAGGTGGACTAGCGGGGTGTACGAGCAGTACTTC
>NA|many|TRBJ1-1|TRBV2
CASRRTGTEAFF
TGTGCCAGCAGAAGGACGGGCACTGAAGCTTTCTTT
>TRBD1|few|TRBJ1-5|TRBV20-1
CSAGQGTQPQHF
TGCAGTGCTGGACAGGGGACCCAGCCCCAGCATTTT
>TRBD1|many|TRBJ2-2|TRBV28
CASSSTGTNTGELFF
TGTGCCAGCAGTTCGACAGGGACGAACACCGGGGAGCTGTTTTTT
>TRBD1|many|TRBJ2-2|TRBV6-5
CASTERTGSTGELFF
TGTGCCAGCACGGAGCGGACAGGCAGCACCGGGGAGCTGTTTTTT
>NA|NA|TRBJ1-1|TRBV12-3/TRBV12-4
CASSFTLGGGGTEAFF
TGTGCCAGCAGTTTTACGCTTGGGGGCGGTGGCACTGAAGCTTTCTTT
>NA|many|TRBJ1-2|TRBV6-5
CASSLGDKASF
TGTGCCAGCAGTTTGGGAGACAAGGCCTCCTTC
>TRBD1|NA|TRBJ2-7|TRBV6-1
CASSEGQFYEQYF
TGTGCCAGCAGTGAGGGACAGTTCTACGAGCAGTACTTC
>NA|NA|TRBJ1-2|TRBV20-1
CSATWSVVDYGYTF
TGCAGTGCCACTTGGAGTGTGGTGGACTATGGCTACACCTTC
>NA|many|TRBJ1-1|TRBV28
CASSPQTDGTEAFF
TGTGCCAGCAGTCCCCAGACCGACGGCACTGAAGCTTTCTTT
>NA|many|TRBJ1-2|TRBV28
CASSLKGYYGYTF
TGTGCCAGCAGTTTAAAGGGATACTATGGCTACACCTTC
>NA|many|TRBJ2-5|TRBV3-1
CASSQDGGETQYF
TGCGCCAGCAGCCAAGATGGAGGGGAGACCCAGTACTTC
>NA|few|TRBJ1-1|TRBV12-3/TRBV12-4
CASSLPVGEAFF
TGTGCCAGCAGCCTCCCAGTGGGTGAAGCTTTCTTT
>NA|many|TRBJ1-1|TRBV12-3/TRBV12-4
CASTHWGNTEAFF
TGTGCCAGCACCCATTGGGGGAACACTGAAGCTTTCTTT
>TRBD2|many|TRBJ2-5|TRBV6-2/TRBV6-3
CASSPTSQETQYF
TGTGCCAGCAGTCCGACTAGCCAGGAGACCCAGTACTTC
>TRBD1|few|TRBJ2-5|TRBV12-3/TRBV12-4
CASSPDRVGETQYF
TGTGCCAGCAGTCCGGACAGGGTTGGGGAGACCCAGTACTTC
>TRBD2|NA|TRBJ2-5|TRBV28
CASSSSTGTIRETQYF
TGTGCCAGCAGTTCGAGCACCGGGACTATTAGAGAGACCCAGTACTTC
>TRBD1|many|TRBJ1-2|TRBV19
CASRTPIMGQDPYGYTF
TGTGCCAGTAGGACTCCGATTATGGGACAGGACCCGTATGGCTACACCTTC
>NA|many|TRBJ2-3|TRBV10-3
CATTPTGGESNTQYF
TGTGCCACCACACCCACAGGGGGGGAGTCGAATACGCAGTATTTT
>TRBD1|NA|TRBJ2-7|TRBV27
CASSLIQTRGHFYEQYF
TGTGCCAGCAGTCTTATCCAGACCAGGGGGCATTTCTACGAGCAGTACTTC
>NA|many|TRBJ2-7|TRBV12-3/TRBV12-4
CASSLVGSRGYEQYF
TGTGCCAGCAGTTTAGTAGGCTCCCGGGGGTACGAGCAGTACTTC
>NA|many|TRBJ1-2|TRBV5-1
CASSSTLNYGYTF
TGCGCCAGCAGCTCGACACTTAACTATGGCTACACCTTC
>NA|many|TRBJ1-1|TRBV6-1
CASRGHSGVNTEAFF
TGTGCCAGCAGGGGCCACTCAGGGGTGAACACTGAAGCTTTCTTT
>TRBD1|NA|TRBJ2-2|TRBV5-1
CASSPDRRLISGGELFF
TGCGCCAGCAGTCCGGACAGGAGGTTAATAAGTGGCGGGGAGCTGTTTTTT
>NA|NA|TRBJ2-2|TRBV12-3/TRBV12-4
CASSLGDTGKAGELFF
TGTGCCAGCAGTTTAGGTGACACGGGAAAGGCCGGGGAGCTGTTTTTT
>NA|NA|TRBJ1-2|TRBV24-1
CATSDLRPYSNYGYTF
TGTGCCACCAGTGATTTGCGGCCTTACTCTAACTATGGCTACACCTTC
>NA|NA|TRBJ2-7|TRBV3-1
CASSFGRRRIYEQYF
TGTGCCAGCAGCTTCGGGAGACGGCGGATCTACGAGCAGTACTTC
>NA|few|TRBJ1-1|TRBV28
CASSSGLLMNTEAFF
TGTGCCAGCAGTTCCGGACTACTCATGAACACTGAAGCTTTCTTT
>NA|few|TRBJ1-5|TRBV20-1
CSATPVDGFNQPQHF
TGCAGTGCTACCCCTGTGGACGGCTTCAATCAGCCCCAGCATTTT
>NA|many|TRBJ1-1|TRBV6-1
CASSEAMNTEAFF
TGTGCCAGCAGTGAAGCGATGAACACTGAAGCTTTCTTT
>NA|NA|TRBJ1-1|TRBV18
CASSPKPGDTEAFF
TGTGCCAGCTCACCAAAGCCGGGGGACACTGAAGCTTTCTTT
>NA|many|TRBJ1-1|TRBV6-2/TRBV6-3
CASSYWGGTEAFF
TGTGCCAGCAGTTACTGGGGGGGCACTGAAGCTTTCTTT
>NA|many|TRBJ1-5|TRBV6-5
CASSPTGSAHQPQHF
TGTGCCAGCAGTCCTACCGGGTCCGCGCATCAGCCCCAGCATTTT
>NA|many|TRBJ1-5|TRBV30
CAWTAGLNQPQHF
TGTGCCTGGACGGCAGGCTTGAATCAGCCCCAGCATTTT
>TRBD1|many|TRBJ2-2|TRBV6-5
CASRTGGVTGELFF
TGTGCCAGCAGGACAGGGGGTGTCACCGGGGAGCTGTTTTTT
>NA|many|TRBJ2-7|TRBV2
CAREWGTYEQYF
TGTGCCAGGGAATGGGGCACCTACGAGCAGTACTTC
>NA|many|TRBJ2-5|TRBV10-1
CASRGKETQYF
TGCGCCAGCAGGGGAAAAGAGACCCAGTACTTC
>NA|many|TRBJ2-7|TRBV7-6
CASSLANRASPGEQYF
TGTGCCAGCAGCTTAGCGAACAGGGCTAGCCCAGGCGAGCAGTACTTC
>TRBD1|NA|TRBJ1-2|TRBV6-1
CASSLRDRDGYAF
TGTGCCAGCTCACTTCGGGACAGGGACGGCTACGCCTTC
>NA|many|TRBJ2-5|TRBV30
CAWRHTGLGKTQYF
TGTGCCTGGAGACACACAGGGTTGGGTAAGACCCAGTACTTC
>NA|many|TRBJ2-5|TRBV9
CASSVDGETQYF
TGTGCCAGCAGCGTAGATGGGGAGACCCAGTACTTC
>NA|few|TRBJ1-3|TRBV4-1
CASSLGRSGNTIYF
TGCGCCAGCAGCCTAGGGCGCTCTGGAAACACCATATATTTT
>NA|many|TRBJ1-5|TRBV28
CASIETGLGIQPQHF
TGTGCCAGCATCGAAACCGGACTGGGAATTCAGCCCCAGCATTTT
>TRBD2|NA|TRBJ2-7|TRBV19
CASSTITSGTSYEQYF
TGTGCCAGTAGTACCATTACTAGCGGAACTTCCTACGAGCAGTACTTC